Sequencing of this TCR beta chain was carried out in a study of identical twins. Study-level findings and limits: Zero-insertion findings could be partly confounded by invariant cells (MAIT and iNKT cells). In monozygotic twins, models underestimated the sharing of out-of-frame TCR alpha. The study based its conclusions on cross-sectional statistical analysis and did not follow the same donors.

Unique molecular identifiers were present on cDNA, and template switching added a universal primer site. Each CDR3 protein gets one entry after TCRdb re-called the 5' RACE reads with MiXCR. The sample carries approximately 410,000 distinct CDR3 sequences, less than 20% recorded once. Germline V gives CDR1 KGHSH, CDR2 LQKENI. This CDR3 is built from 16 residues. The J segment lost 7 bases and the V segment lost 3 bases, leaving 9 bases of the junction unmatched. In the case of this clonotype: Its specificity is not known.

This clonotype was obtained from a man aged 50 to 60 in good health. This chain joins TRBV18 and TRBJ2-1, with 10 bases identical to TRBD2. The sample was naive T cells sorted from blood. In DNA form, the CDR3 reads TGTGCCAGCTCACCCTTAGCGGGGGGCGTGAAAAATGAGCAGTTCTTC. Translating gives CASSPLAGGVKNEQFF.